What follows are 30 T cell receptor beta chains derived from one specimen sequenced in a study of T cells in Graves' hyperthyroidism and ophthalmopathy. Amplified TCR beta CDR3 regions derived from RNA transcripts. Initially, a first-round RT-PCR of the TCR CDR3 employed the HTBI primer set. Each CDR3 protein is one row after TCRdb ran MiXCR on the multiplex PCR reads. The data contain 250,000 or so distinct CDR3 sequences, about a sixth of them singletons. Sequencing was done on a sample of blood. These TCRs come from a young woman with Graves' ophthalmopathy.

In its sample, this clonotype was seen many times. This chain connects TRBV20-1 to TRBJ1-5; D is uncertain. Trimming took off 0 bases at V and 6 bases at J, with 12 bases between the two ends. The germline gives CDR1 DFQATT, CDR2 SNEGSKA (reference sequence). The CDR3 runs 14 residues. The CDR3 is CSARDDREAQPQHF. The CDR3 nucleotides read TGCAGTGCTAGAGATGATCGGGAAGCTCAGCCCCAGCATTTT.

The J gene is TRBJ2-5, the V gene TRBV2, with 13 bases that match TRBD2. From germline, CDR1 is SNHLY and CDR2 FYNNEI. V trimming: 8 bases; J trimming: 5 bases; junction bases outside the gene matches: 14. CDR3 length: 17 amino acids. CDR3 sequence reads: CASVLGLAGSWRETQYF. Here the CDR3 DNA reads TGTGCCAGCGTACTGGGACTAGCGGGGAGTTGGAGGGAGACCCAGTACTTC.

The J gene is TRBJ2-3, the V gene TRBV20-1; 9 positions match TRBD2. The CDR3 contains 15 residues. CDR1 and CDR2 from the germline V gene are DFQATT and SNEGSKA (reference sequence). V lost 1 base and J lost 2; bases outside the gene matches: 4. The CDR3 spells CSARALAGNTDTQYF. The CDR3 nucleotides are TGCAGTGCTAGAGCTCTAGCGGGGAACACAGATACGCAGTATTTT.

This clonotype was counted ten times or more. The V call is TRBV7-9, the J call TRBJ2-7; D is perhaps TRBD2 (6 bases). This CDR3 has 13 amino acids. The V and J ends lost 1 base and 4 bases respectively, with 8 bases between them. The V gene's germline CDR1 is SEHNR and CDR2 FQNEAQ (reference sequence). The CDR3 loop reads CASSLGTKYEQYF. The DNA for the CDR3 is TGTGCCAGCAGCTTAGGGACTAAGTACGAGCAGTACTTC.

This clonotype was observed many times. The rearrangement uses TRBV6-2 or TRBV6-3 and TRBJ1-5; TRBD1 is a possible D gene (6 bases). V was clipped by 5 bases and J by 5 bases, with 16 bases between them. The CDR3 loop spans 15 amino acids. Germline loops: CDR1 MNHEY, CDR2 SVGEGT. The CDR3 DNA reads as TGTGCCAGCAGTCCCACGGGGGACACTCATCAGCCCCAGCATTTT. Its protein is CASSPTGDTHQPQHF.

At least ten counts were recorded for this clonotype. This chain uses TRBV12-3 or TRBV12-4 with TRBJ2-1, with D possibly matching TRBD2 (5 bases). There are 16 residues in the CDR3. Trimming removed 5 bases from V and 1 base from J, with 15 bases in between. The CDR3 region is CASSIRTPGSYNEQFF. For the CDR3, the DNA is TGTGCCAGCAGTATACGGACTCCCGGGTCCTACAATGAGCAGTTCTTC.

The V and J genes are TRBV4-2 and TRBJ2-1, with TRBD2 matching over 15 bases. Germline V gene lookup returns CDR1 LGHNA and CDR2 YNFKEQ. J was trimmed by 8 bases and V by 0 bases; bases with no gene match: 5. The CDR3 consists of 17 residues. The CDR3 DNA reads as TGTGCCAGCAGCCAAGATGGACTAGCGGGAGGGCCACATGAGCAGTTCTTC. Its protein is CASSQDGLAGGPHEQFF.

There are many counts of this clonotype. This chain uses TRBV24-1 with TRBJ2-1; 13 positions match TRBD2. The junction had 9 bases not matched to a gene; V was cut back by 8 bases and J by 9 bases. CDR1 KGHDR and CDR2 SFDVKD come from the germline V gene. The CDR3 length is 15 residues. CDR3 loop: CATMGTSGVSGEQFF. The CDR3 DNA sequence: TGTGCCACCATGGGGACTAGCGGGGTGAGTGGTGAGCAGTTCTTC.

In its sample, this clonotype was seen many times. This chain connects TRBV5-1 to TRBJ1-1; D is unclear. Trimming took 5 bases from V and 3 from J, leaving 11 bases between them. CDR1 is SGHRS and CDR2 is YFSETQ in the germline V gene. The CDR3 has 13 residues. The CDR3 protein is CASRPTLDTEAFF. The CDR3, as DNA: TGCGCCAGCAGGCCGACTTTGGACACTGAAGCTTTCTTT.

This clonotype appeared a few times. J is TRBJ2-1 and V is TRBV7-9, with D hard to call. The CDR3 loop spans 15 amino acids. The germline CDR1 and CDR2 sequences are SEHNR and FQNEAQ (reference sequence). The V gene lost 5 bases and the J gene lost 3 bases, with 14 bases spanning the gap. CDR3 region: CASSHSRGYYNEQFF. As DNA, the CDR3 is TGTGCCAGCAGCCACAGTAGAGGTTACTACAATGAGCAGTTCTTC.

This clonotype occurred many times. The gene calls are TRBV20-1 and TRBJ1-4; D uncertain. V was shortened by 3 bases and J by 0 bases, with 8 bases between the two germline ends. This CDR3 contains 14 residues. CDR1 and CDR2 from the germline V gene are DFQATT and SNEGSKA (reference sequence). CDR3 nucleotide sequence: TGCAGTGCTAGGGAGGGAGCAACTAATGAAAAACTGTTTTTT. This gives the protein CSAREGATNEKLFF.

This clonotype was observed at least ten times. The chain combines TRBV4-3 with TRBJ2-3, with 9 bases fitting TRBD1. V trimming: 4 bases; J trimming: 0 bases; junction bases outside the gene matches: 5. The germline gives CDR1 LGHNA, CDR2 YSLEER. This CDR3 is 16 amino acids long. In DNA, the CDR3 is TGCGCCAGCAGCCGAGGACAGGGGTTTAGCACAGATACGCAGTATTTT. Translation gives CASSRGQGFSTDTQYF.

Ten or more counts support this clonotype. The V gene is TRBV20-1, the J gene TRBJ2-5; D not certain. With 3 bases removed from V and 7 bases from J, the gap between germline ends came to 9 bases. This CDR3 contains 11 residues. Germline V gene lookup returns CDR1 DFQATT and CDR2 SNEGSKA (reference sequence). This CDR3 is CSASEPGTQYF. The CDR3 DNA is TGCAGTGCTAGTGAGCCCGGGACCCAGTACTTC.

This clonotype was seen a handful of times. This rearrangement joins TRBV19 to TRBJ2-5; 7 nucleotides line up with TRBD1. J gave up 2 bases and V 4 bases, and 7 bases lay outside the gene matches. Germline V lookup: CDR1 LNHDA, CDR2 SQIVND (reference sequence). The CDR3 has 15 amino acids. The CDR3 nucleotides are TGTGCCAGTAGTACGGGACAGCGATTACAAGAGACCCAGTACTTC. Translating it yields CASSTGQRLQETQYF.

The rearrangement joins TRBV28 to TRBJ2-1; TRBD1 matches at 10 bases. This CDR3 is 17 amino acids long. With 4 bases clipped from V and 0 bases from J, the junction kept 6 bases outside the gene matches. Germline-derived CDR1 and CDR2 are MDHEN and SYDVKM. The CDR3 region is CASSSLGTGASYNEQFF. The CDR3 bases are TGTGCCAGCAGTTCTCTCGGGACAGGGGCCTCCTACAATGAGCAGTTCTTC. Complete variable domain (other parts from reference TRBV28 and TRBJ2-1): DVKVTQSSRYLVKRTGEKVFLECVQDMDHENMFWYRQDPGLGLRLIYFSYDVKMKEKGDIPEGYSVSREKKERFSLILESASTNQTSMYLCASSSLGTGASYNEQFFGPGTRLTVL.

Of note for this clonotype: Given a much more abundant clone one base away, this may be a read error. The rearrangement links TRBV2 to TRBJ1-5, with a weak D call TRBD1 (6 bases). Germline V gene sequence: CDR1 SNHLY, CDR2 FYNNEI. This CDR3 is 15 amino acids long. The CDR3 DNA follows: TGTGCCGGCAGAGAGGGACAAAACGTTGGTCAGCCCCAGCATTTT. Encoded protein: CAGREGQNVGQPQHF.

This clonotype was counted many times. This chain joins TRBV3-1 and TRBJ1-5; D may be TRBD1 (5 bases). Germline V gives CDR1 LGHDT, CDR2 YNNKEL (reference sequence). V was clipped by 6 bases and J by 6 bases, with 9 bases between them. CDR3 size: 12 residues. CDR3 sequence: CASSSGTQPQHF. The CDR3 DNA is TGTGCCAGCAGTTCGGGGACTCAGCCCCAGCATTTT. The whole variable domain, filled in from reference TRBV3-1 and TRBJ1-5, reads DTAVSQTPKYLVTQMGNDKSIKCEQNLGHDTMYWYKQDSKKFLKIMFSYNNKELIINETVPNRFSPKSPDKAHLNLHINSLELGDSAVYFCASSSGTQPQHFGDGTRLSIL.

On this clonotype itself: This may be a read error: a much more frequent sequence differs by one nucleotide. The rearrangement links TRBV6-1 to TRBJ2-2; the match to TRBD1 covers 8 bases. The germline gives CDR1 MNHNS, CDR2 SASEGT. V dropped 6 bases and J dropped 6; count of bases not matched to a gene: 3. The CDR3 consists of 13 residues. The CDR3 loop is CASSPGGAGELFF. CDR3 DNA: TGTGCCAGCAGCCCAGGGGGCGCCGGGGAGCTGTTTTTT.

This clonotype was counted many times. The V gene is TRBV27, the J gene TRBJ2-7; D ambiguous. V lost 0 bases and J 0 bases, leaving 9 bases between the germline ends. The CDR3 is 15 amino acids. From germline, CDR1 is MNHEY and CDR2 SMNVEV (reference sequence). Here the CDR3 reads CASSLSAANSYEQYF. CDR3 DNA: TGTGCCAGCAGTTTATCGGCAGCCAACTCCTACGAGCAGTACTTC.

This clonotype has ten or more counts. The chain combines TRBV6-1 with TRBJ1-6, with 8 bases lining up with TRBD1. Trimming at V came to 5 bases and at J to 15 bases, leaving 15 bases not matched to a gene. This CDR3 has 15 residues. Germline CDR1 MNHNS, CDR2 SASEGT. CDR3 region: CASSPGQAGSSHLHF. Here the CDR3 DNA reads TGTGCCAGCAGTCCGGGACAGGCCGGAAGTTCTCACCTCCACTTT.

This clonotype was observed at least ten times. This rearrangement joins TRBV29-1 to TRBJ2-3; no firm D call. CDR1 is SQVTM, CDR2 ANQGSEA, per germline. CDR3 length: 11 amino acids. Trimming took 4 bases from V and 6 from J, leaving 8 bases between them. The CDR3 reads CSVGPRDTQYF. DNA for the CDR3: TGCAGCGTTGGCCCGAGGGATACGCAGTATTTT.

The table lists this clonotype with many counts. The gene calls are TRBV5-1 and TRBJ2-7; either TRBD1 or TRBD2 may supply D (6 bases each). The V end was cut by 6 bases, the J end by 4 bases, with 20 bases between. The CDR3 is made up of 15 amino acids. The germline gives CDR1 SGHRS, CDR2 YFSETQ. CDR3 sequence reads: CASTAIGGGPYEQYF. The CDR3 nucleotides are TGCGCCAGCACCGCAATCGGAGGGGGGCCTTACGAGCAGTACTTC.

Ten or more counts support this clonotype. This chain uses TRBV7-9 with TRBJ1-6; a weak D match, TRBD1 (5 bases). This CDR3 contains 14 residues. V was shortened by 5 bases and J by 5 bases, with 10 bases between the two germline ends. The germline V gene has CDR1 SEHNR and CDR2 FQNEAQ (reference sequence). This CDR3 reads CASSPSGDNSPLHF. Here the CDR3 DNA reads TGTGCCAGCAGCCCTTCGGGGGATAATTCACCCCTCCACTTT.

The chain recombines TRBV6-2 or TRBV6-3 with TRBJ2-7; D perhaps matches TRBD2 (7 bases). Per germline, CDR1 MNHEY and CDR2 SVGEGT. This CDR3 is 17 amino acids long. Trimming left V 4 bases short and J 0 bases short, with 19 bases between. CDR3 DNA sequence: TGTGCCAGCAGTTCGTACCGGGGGGCACAAGACTCCTACGAGCAGTACTTC. The encoded protein is CASSSYRGAQDSYEQYF.

This chain links TRBV2 with TRBJ2-6; perhaps TRBD1 as D (6 bases). V was clipped by 7 bases and J by 4 bases, with 11 bases between them. The CDR3 loop spans 14 amino acids. The V gene's germline CDR1 is SNHLY and CDR2 FYNNEI. For the CDR3, the DNA is TGTGCCAGCAACGGGACACTCGGGGCCAACGTCCTGACTTTC. Its translation: CASNGTLGANVLTF.

In this sample, this clonotype turned up many times. The CDR3 DNA reads as TGCAGTGCTAGTGATCCGGGGTACACAGATACGCAGTATTTT. Amino acids: CSASDPGYTDTQYF. This chain links TRBV20-1 with TRBJ2-3, with TRBD2 as a possible D gene (5 bases). Between the trimmed V and J ends, which lost 3 bases and 2 bases, there was a span of 12 bases. The CDR3 consists of 14 residues. Germline V gene data show CDR1 as DFQATT and CDR2 as SNEGSKA (reference sequence).

This clonotype showed up many times. The chain uses TRBV3-1 and TRBJ2-7, with a weak D call TRBD2 (7 bases). Looked up from germline, CDR1 is LGHDT and CDR2 is YNNKEL (reference sequence). Trimming stripped 1 base from V and 5 bases from J, with 12 bases between. The CDR3 runs to 14 residues. This CDR3 is CASSQGGGRNEQYF. The CDR3 DNA is TGTGCCAGCAGCCAAGGGGGGGGGCGGAACGAGCAGTACTTC.

This clonotype occurred many times. The J gene is TRBJ2-1, the V gene TRBV5-1, with 8 bases lining up with TRBD2. J lost 4 bases, V lost 7 bases, and 10 bases had no gene match. Germline lookup yields CDR1 SGHRS and CDR2 YFSETQ. This CDR3 has 15 amino acids. CDR3 nucleotides: TGCGCCAGCTTGTGTGGTAGCGGGGAGTACAATGAGCAGTTCTTC. Protein: CASLCGSGEYNEQFF.

This clonotype was picked up many times. The V call is TRBV27, the J call TRBJ1-1; D remains unclear. Trimming took 0 bases from V and 3 from J, leaving 35 bases between them. The CDR3 covers 23 residues. Germline CDR1 is MNHEY and CDR2 is SMNVEV (reference sequence). The CDR3 DNA sequence: TGTGCCAGCAGTTTATCCCGCGGTCCTTTTGAAGTGTTTAGAAAACGCGAGGACACTGAAGCTTTCTTT. Protein: CASSLSRGPFEVFRKREDTEAFF.

Ten or more counts support this clonotype. This sequence joins TRBV4-1 and TRBJ2-7; D ambiguous. The CDR3 sequence is 14 residues long. The germline gives CDR1 MGHRA, CDR2 YSYEKL. Trimming removed 2 bases from V and 4 bases from J, with 12 bases in between. The CDR3 loop is CASSQNSLRYEQYF. For the CDR3, the DNA is TGCGCCAGCAGCCAAAACTCGCTTAGATACGAGCAGTACTTC.